Detailed here is one T cell receptor beta chain. Its antigen is undetermined. The entry originates in a study of graft-versus-host responses after intestinal transplantation. The repertoire was sequenced with immunoSEQ multiplex PCR; TCRdb's copy has only in-frame clones and lacks some. The table shows 85,000 to 95,000 clones, with about 92% occurring only once. Study outcomes and limitations: Recipient marrow showed GvH clones, some seen first in ileum or blood. Early declines in HvG clones that occurred post-transplant were associated with peak circulating GvH clone levels.

V was shortened by 7 bases and J by 3 bases, with 13 bases between the two germline ends. Germline-derived CDR1 and CDR2 are SGHAT and FQNNGV. This CDR3 is 13 amino acids long. The sample consisted of unstimulated CD8+ T cells sorted from spleen or lymph node cells, taken before intestinal transplant. The chain employs TRBV11-2 and TRBJ2-7; a possible D gene is TRBD1 (5 bases). The TCR comes from a human donor who received an intestinal transplant. This CDR3 reads CASNGGHDYEQYF. CDR3 nucleotides: TGTGCCAGCAATGGCGGACACGACTACGAGCAGTACTTC.